This TCR beta chain was profiled in a study of blood T cell repertoires in COVID-19. As for the study in general: The United States, Italy and Spain were the sources of the acute and convalescent COVID-19 samples. T cells, B-cell-depleted T cells, or PBMCs provided the cDNA or gDNA that served as material.

Clones were read by immunoSEQ multiplex PCR, and TCRdb kept only the in-frame ones, dropping some. The data show 200,000 to 250,000 clones, with 90% seen just once and more than 13% held by the top ten. Grouping used clinical history reported by participants in a survey and questionnaire. Within 2 weeks of study entry, exposed participants had contacted a PCR-confirmed or clinician-diagnosed COVID-19 case. The TCR comes from a man in his thirties or forties who had been exposed to COVID-19. The sample was PBMCs or T cells enriched from blood (not recorded which).

CDR3 region: CASSVGTGGQPQHF. The CDR3 DNA sequence: TGTGCCAGCAGCGTAGGGACAGGGGGCCAGCCCCAGCATTTT. The rearrangement joins TRBV9 to TRBJ1-5, with 11 bases matching TRBD1. J lost 7 bases, V lost 0 bases, and 0 bases had no gene match. Per the germline V gene, CDR1 is SGDLS and CDR2 is YYNGEE. This CDR3 has 14 residues.